This T cell receptor beta chain was documented in a study of blood T cells in healthy people across ages. This clonotype was observed a few times. PCR was performed a second time for roughly 7 to 12 cycles using a sample-barcoded 5' primer and a J-beta primer mix. TCRdb reprocessed the 5' RACE reads via MiXCR and lists one record per CDR3 protein. The sample contains around 700,000 distinct CDR3 sequences, 25% of which appear only once. The length of the CDR3 is 12 residues. CDR1 SNHLY and CDR2 FYNNEI come from the germline V gene. V dropped 3 bases and J dropped 6 bases, with 8 bases sitting between them. In addition, the sample was reused for a study of T cells of mothers and their children.

The material sequenced was blood. The TCR originated in a boy under 18 in good health. This chain uses TRBV2 with TRBJ1-1; D unresolved. The CDR3 spells CASSEERAEAFF. Written as DNA, the CDR3 is TGTGCCAGCAGTGAGGAGAGGGCTGAAGCTTTCTTT. Full variable domain (missing parts from reference TRBV2 and TRBJ1-1): EPEVTQTPSHQVTQMGQEVILRCVPISNHLYFYWYRQILGQKVEFLVSFYNNEISEKSEIFDDQFSVERPDGSNFTLKIRSTKLEDSAMYFCASSEERAEAFFGQGTRLTVV.